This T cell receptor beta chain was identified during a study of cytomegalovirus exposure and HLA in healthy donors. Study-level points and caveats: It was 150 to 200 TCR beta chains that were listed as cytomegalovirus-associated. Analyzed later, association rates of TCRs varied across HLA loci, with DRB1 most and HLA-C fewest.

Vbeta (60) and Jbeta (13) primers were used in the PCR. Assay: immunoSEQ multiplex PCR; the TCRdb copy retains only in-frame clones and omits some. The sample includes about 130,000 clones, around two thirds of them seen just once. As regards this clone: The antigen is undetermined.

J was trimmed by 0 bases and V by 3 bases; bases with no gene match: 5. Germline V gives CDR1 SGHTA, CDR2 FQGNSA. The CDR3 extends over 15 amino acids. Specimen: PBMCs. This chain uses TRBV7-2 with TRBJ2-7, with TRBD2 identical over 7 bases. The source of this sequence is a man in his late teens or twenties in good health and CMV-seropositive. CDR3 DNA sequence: TGTGCCAGCAGCTTGAACGGGGGGAGCTCCTACGAGCAGTACTTC. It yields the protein CASSLNGGSSYEQYF.